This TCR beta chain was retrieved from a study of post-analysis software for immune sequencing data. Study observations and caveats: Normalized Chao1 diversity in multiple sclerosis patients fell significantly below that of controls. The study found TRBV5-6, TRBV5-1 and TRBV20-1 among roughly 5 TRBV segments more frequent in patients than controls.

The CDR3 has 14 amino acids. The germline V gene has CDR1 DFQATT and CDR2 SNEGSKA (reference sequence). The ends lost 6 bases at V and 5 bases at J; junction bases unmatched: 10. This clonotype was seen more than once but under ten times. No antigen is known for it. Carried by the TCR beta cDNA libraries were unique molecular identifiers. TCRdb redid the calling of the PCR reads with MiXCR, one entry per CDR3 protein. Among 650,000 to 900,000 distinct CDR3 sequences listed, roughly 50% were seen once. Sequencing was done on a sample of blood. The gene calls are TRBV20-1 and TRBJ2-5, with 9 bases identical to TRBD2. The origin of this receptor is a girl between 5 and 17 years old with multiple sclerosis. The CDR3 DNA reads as TGCAGTGCCCGGTTGGGACTAGCTTCGGAGACCCAGTACTTC. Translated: CSARLGLASETQYF.